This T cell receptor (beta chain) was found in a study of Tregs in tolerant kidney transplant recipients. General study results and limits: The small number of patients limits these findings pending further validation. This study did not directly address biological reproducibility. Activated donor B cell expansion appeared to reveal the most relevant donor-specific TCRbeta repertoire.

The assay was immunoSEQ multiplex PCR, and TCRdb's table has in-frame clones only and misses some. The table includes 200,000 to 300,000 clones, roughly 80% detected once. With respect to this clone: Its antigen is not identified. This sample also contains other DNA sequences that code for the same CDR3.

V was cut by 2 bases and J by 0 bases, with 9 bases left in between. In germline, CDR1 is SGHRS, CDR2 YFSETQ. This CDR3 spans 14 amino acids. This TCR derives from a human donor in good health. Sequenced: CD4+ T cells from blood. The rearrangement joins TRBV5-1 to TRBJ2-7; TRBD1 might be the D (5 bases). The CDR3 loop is CASSFQGSSYEQYF. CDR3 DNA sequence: TGCGCCAGCAGCTTCCAGGGTAGCTCCTACGAGCAGTACTTC.